The clone carrying this T cell receptor beta chain was recorded at least ten times. The investigators amplified TCR beta CDR3 regions from RNA transcripts. HTBI primers were employed in a first-round RT-PCR of the TCR CDR3. In TCRdb, the multiplex PCR reads were re-called with MiXCR into one record per CDR3 protein. The data contain about 350,000 distinct CDR3 sequences, approximately 15% of them singletons. The CDR3 runs 17 residues. J was trimmed by 5 bases and V by 5 bases; bases with no gene match: 15. CDR1 and CDR2 from the germline V gene are DFQATT and SNEGSKA (reference sequence). Graves' hyperthyroidism is called stable when ophthalmopathy does not progress within 18 months. Clinicians diagnosed patients from clinical symptoms, serum thyroxine and TRAb, thyroid ultrasound and orbital computed tomography. The sample is drawn from a study of T cells in Graves' hyperthyroidism and ophthalmopathy.

This chain connects TRBV20-1 to TRBJ2-7; 13 nucleotides line up with TRBD2. The clonotype comes from a woman younger than 45 with Graves' hyperthyroidism. Sequencing was done on a sample of blood. CDR3 residues: CSARTSGRSVSLDEQYF. CDR3 bases: TGCAGTGCTCGGACTAGCGGGAGATCGGTTTCGTTGGACGAGCAGTACTTC.